These T cell receptor beta chains were read from a single sample in a study of blood T cells in healthy people across ages. One entry per CDR3 protein, called by TCRdb with MiXCR from the 5' RACE reads. The repertoire holds about 640,000 distinct CDR3 sequences, roughly 30% seen once, with around 14% in the top ten. The sequencing input was blood. These receptors originate from a woman aged 80 or older in good health. Each CDR3 is given with its conserved first and last residue. The D gene is left open where the match is weak. The size field is filled for only some rows; it gives once, few, many or a size class.

D: -
J: TRBJ1-6
size: many
V: TRBV20-1
CDR3: CSASRPQDTTRSPLHF
DNA: TGCAGTGCTAGCCGCCCCCAGGACACAACACGTTCACCCCTCCACTTT

D: -
J: TRBJ2-5
size: -
V: TRBV6-5
CDR3: CASLEAETQYF
DNA: TGTGCCAGCCTGGAGGCGGAGACCCAGTACTTC

D: TRBD2
J: TRBJ2-7
size: many
V: TRBV12-3/TRBV12-4
CDR3: CASRLAGGSYEQYF
DNA: TGTGCCAGCAGGTTAGCGGGGGGGTCATACGAGCAGTACTTC

D: -
J: TRBJ1-5
size: -
V: TRBV6-1
CDR3: CANRIQGNNQPQHF
DNA: TGTGCCAACAGAATACAGGGTAACAATCAGCCCCAGCATTTT

D: TRBD1
J: TRBJ1-6
size: few
V: TRBV7-9
CDR3: CASSLGGRGESPLHF
DNA: TGTGCCAGCAGCTTAGGGGGCAGGGGGGAATCACCCCTCCACTTT

D: TRBD1
J: TRBJ1-5
size: -
V: TRBV30
CDR3: CAWSTGQSNQPQHF
DNA: TGTGCCTGGAGCACGGGACAGAGCAATCAGCCCCAGCATTTT

D: -
J: TRBJ1-1
size: -
V: TRBV2
CDR3: CASRPDRNTEAFF
DNA: TGTGCCAGCAGGCCGGACAGGAACACTGAAGCTTTCTTT

D: -
J: TRBJ1-1
size: many
V: TRBV12-3/TRBV12-4
CDR3: CASSLTPTVNTEAFF
DNA: TGTGCCAGCAGTTTAACCCCGACAGTGAACACTGAAGCTTTCTTT

D: -
J: TRBJ2-3
size: -
V: TRBV6-2/TRBV6-3
CDR3: CATTEGWGGVTDTQYF
DNA: TGTGCCACCACGGAGGGTTGGGGGGGCGTCACAGATACGCAGTATTTT

D: -
J: TRBJ1-2
size: -
V: TRBV20-1
CDR3: CSGQGNYGYTF
DNA: TGCAGTGGTCAGGGTAACTATGGCTACACCTTC

D: TRBD2
J: TRBJ2-3
size: few
V: TRBV28
CDR3: CASSTWTSGFSFTDTQYF
DNA: TGTGCCAGCAGTACTTGGACTAGCGGATTCTCCTTCACAGATACGCAGTATTTT

D: -
J: TRBJ1-2
size: many
V: TRBV6-1
CDR3: CAISQGAGANYGYTF
DNA: TGTGCCATCTCACAGGGTGCAGGAGCTAACTATGGCTACACCTTC

D: -
J: TRBJ2-2
size: -
V: TRBV7-3
CDR3: CASTLVGGGNTGELFF
DNA: TGTGCCAGCACCCTCGTGGGCGGGGGCAACACCGGGGAGCTGTTTTTT

D: -
J: TRBJ2-3
size: many
V: TRBV5-1
CDR3: CASSFSAGSDTQYF
DNA: TGCGCCAGCAGCTTCTCTGCGGGGTCAGATACGCAGTATTTT

D: -
J: TRBJ2-3
size: many
V: TRBV7-9
CDR3: CASPDDTSTDTQYF
DNA: TGTGCCAGCCCGGACGACACTAGCACAGATACGCAGTATTTT

D: TRBD1
J: TRBJ1-5
size: once
V: TRBV12-3/TRBV12-4
CDR3: CASSRDSPGGNQPQHF
DNA: TGTGCAAGCAGCCGGGACAGTCCCGGTGGCAATCAGCCCCAGCATTTT

D: TRBD1
J: TRBJ1-3
size: -
V: TRBV11-3
CDR3: CASSADPGQISSGNTIYF
DNA: TGTGCCAGCAGCGCGGACCCGGGACAGATTAGCTCTGGAAACACCATATATTTT

D: TRBD2
J: TRBJ2-5
size: many
V: TRBV20-1
CDR3: CSAPVHSGGSYQETQYF
DNA: TGCAGTGCTCCGGTCCATAGCGGGGGGTCTTACCAAGAGACCCAGTACTTC

D: -
J: TRBJ1-2
size: -
V: TRBV7-6
CDR3: CASSIEEAEGYTF
DNA: TGTGCCAGCAGCATAGAAGAGGCGGAAGGCTACACCTTC

D: TRBD1
J: TRBJ2-1
size: many
V: TRBV11-2
CDR3: CASSAGDRADEQFF
DNA: TGTGCCAGCAGCGCCGGGGACAGGGCGGATGAGCAGTTCTTC

D: -
J: TRBJ2-1
size: few
V: TRBV10-2
CDR3: CASRGQRHEQFF
DNA: TGCGCCAGCAGGGGTCAGCGCCACGAGCAGTTCTTC

D: TRBD1
J: TRBJ1-2
size: many
V: TRBV7-9
CDR3: CASSLSSRTGTHGYTF
DNA: TGTGCCAGCAGCTTAAGTTCCCGGACAGGGACCCATGGCTACACCTTC

D: -
J: TRBJ2-7
size: -
V: TRBV10-3
CDR3: CAIMNPFYSYEQYF
DNA: TGTGCCATCATGAATCCGTTTTACTCCTACGAGCAGTACTTC

D: -
J: TRBJ1-2
size: many
V: TRBV5-3
CDR3: CARSSVTGGPYGYTF
DNA: TGTGCCAGAAGCTCCGTGACAGGTGGACCCTATGGCTACACCTTC

D: -
J: TRBJ2-1
size: few
V: TRBV7-3
CDR3: CASSFAGRGEQFF
DNA: TGTGCCAGCAGCTTTGCGGGACGGGGAGAGCAGTTCTTC

D: TRBD2
J: TRBJ2-7
size: many
V: TRBV4-1
CDR3: CASSQLSGGAYEQYF
DNA: TGCGCCAGCAGCCAATTAAGCGGGGGGGCCTACGAGCAGTACTTC

D: -
J: TRBJ1-1
size: -
V: TRBV20-1
CDR3: CSARASPGKAEAFF
DNA: TGCAGTGCTAGAGCCTCACCGGGGAAGGCTGAAGCTTTCTTT

D: TRBD2
J: TRBJ2-1
size: many
V: TRBV20-1
CDR3: CSARETSGGKNEQFF
DNA: TGCAGTGCTAGAGAGACTAGCGGGGGGAAAAATGAGCAGTTCTTC

D: -
J: TRBJ2-2
size: few
V: TRBV7-3
CDR3: CASSLMEGRLFF
DNA: TGTGCCAGCAGCTTAATGGAGGGGCGGCTGTTTTTT

D: -
J: TRBJ1-5
size: many
V: TRBV30
CDR3: CAWSPPRGVKQPQHF
DNA: TGTGCCTGGAGTCCGCCTCGGGGGGTAAAACAGCCCCAGCATTTT

D: -
J: TRBJ1-1
size: -
V: TRBV30
CDR3: CAWSEGEAFF
DNA: TGTGCCTGGAGTGAGGGAGAAGCTTTCTTT

D: TRBD1
J: TRBJ2-3
size: -
V: TRBV5-1
CDR3: CASSPGGGEDTQYF
DNA: TGCGCCAGCAGCCCAGGGGGTGGGGAAGATACGCAGTATTTT

D: -
J: TRBJ2-4
size: many
V: TRBV5-6
CDR3: CASSYASGQRYF
DNA: TGTGCCAGCAGCTACGCTTCGGGACAACGGTACTTC

D: -
J: TRBJ1-1
size: -
V: TRBV2
CDR3: CASTLSREGQMNTEAFF
DNA: TGTGCCAGCACTTTATCCCGGGAGGGGCAGATGAACACTGAAGCTTTCTTT

D: -
J: TRBJ2-2
size: -
V: TRBV7-2
CDR3: CASSLFGGPTNTGELFF
DNA: TGTGCCAGCAGCTTATTTGGGGGCCCAACCAACACCGGGGAGCTGTTTTTT

D: -
J: TRBJ1-2
size: -
V: TRBV7-2
CDR3: CASSYRQDYGYTF
DNA: TGTGCCAGCAGCTACCGCCAGGATTATGGCTACACCTTC

D: -
J: TRBJ2-3
size: many
V: TRBV6-6
CDR3: CASSPLSRFHTQYF
DNA: TGTGCCAGCAGCCCCCTCAGCCGGTTCCATACGCAGTATTTT

D: -
J: TRBJ1-2
size: -
V: TRBV6-1
CDR3: CASSEGLVGDGYTF
DNA: TGTGCCAGCAGTGAAGGCCTAGTGGGAGATGGCTACACCTTC

D: TRBD1
J: TRBJ1-1
size: -
V: TRBV6-2/TRBV6-3
CDR3: CASSGTGGLRSHEAFF
DNA: TGTGCCAGCAGTGGGACAGGGGGTCTCCGGTCGCATGAAGCTTTCTTT

D: TRBD2
J: TRBJ2-1
size: -
V: TRBV11-2
CDR3: CASSLGLTSANEQFF
DNA: TGTGCCAGCAGCTTAGGGTTGACTAGCGCCAATGAGCAGTTCTTC

D: -
J: TRBJ2-7
size: -
V: TRBV6-1
CDR3: CASSGAVRAALAYEQYF
DNA: TGTGCCAGCAGTGGAGCGGTCCGAGCGGCCTTGGCCTACGAGCAGTACTTC